In this sample, the clone carrying this T cell receptor beta chain turned up a few times. The primer mix had 60 Vbeta and 13 Jbeta primers. Repertoires were generated with immunoSEQ multiplex PCR, while TCRdb's copy carries only in-frame clones and drops some. Altogether 110,000 to 150,000 clones are present, nearly 10% being singletons, with the ten largest covering 1.8%. This sample was included in a study of cytomegalovirus exposure and HLA in healthy donors. The CDR3 runs 14 residues. Trimming took off 4 bases at V and 4 bases at J, with 10 bases between the two ends. Germline V gene lookup returns CDR1 MNHEY and CDR2 SMNVEV (reference sequence).

The V call is TRBV27, the J call TRBJ2-2; TRBD1 is a possible D gene (6 bases). The sequence derives from a man between 50 and 59 years old in good health and CMV-seronegative. Sequencing was performed on PBMCs. The CDR3 is CASSSDRRTGELFF. The CDR3 coding sequence is TGTGCCAGCAGTTCCGACAGGCGCACCGGGGAGCTGTTTTTT.